Below, 16 T cell receptor beta chains from the same sample are listed, as sequenced in a study of blood T cell repertoires in COVID-19. Profiling relied on immunoSEQ multiplex PCR, and the TCRdb table lists in-frame clones only, not all of them. Here the sample spans under 200,000 clones, about 86% being singletons. The sample comprised peripheral blood. The receptors originated from an elderly woman in a cohort sampled during active or convalescent COVID-19.

The V call is TRBV5-6, the J call TRBJ1-1, with a tentative D call TRBD1 (6 bases). Trimming stripped 0 bases from V and 4 bases from J, with 13 bases between. Germline V CDR1 and CDR2: SGHDT, YYEEEE. The CDR3 consists of 15 residues. The CDR3, as DNA: TGTGCCAGCAGCTTGGCCCCAGGGGTGGGCACTGAAGCTTTCTTT. It encodes CASSLAPGVGTEAFF.

The rearrangement uses TRBV21-1 and TRBJ2-7; the DNA was not used to check the table's D call, TRBD1. TRBV21-1 is listed as a pseudogene. The CDR3 loop spans 19 amino acids. This CDR3 is CASSKSAGQPKGSSYEQYV. CDR3 DNA sequence: TGTGCCAGCAGCAAATCCGCGGGACAGCCCAAGGGGAGCTCCTACGAGCAGTACGTC.

The CDR3 coding sequence is TGTGCCAGCTCACCCTACCCGTCTGGGGGCGAAGGTGAAAAACTGTTTTTT. Translation gives CASSPYPSGGEGEKLFF. V is TRBV18 and J is TRBJ1-4; tentative D call: TRBD1 (6 bases). Trimming shortened V by 3 bases and J by 7 bases, and 21 bases separated the two germline ends. Germline V gene lookup returns CDR1 KGHSH and CDR2 LQKENI. The CDR3 has 17 amino acids.

J is TRBJ2-6 and V is TRBV27; D gene unclear. With 3 bases removed from V and 1 base from J, the gap between germline ends came to 7 bases. In germline, CDR1 is MNHEY, CDR2 SMNVEV (reference sequence). This CDR3 spans 15 amino acids. Here the CDR3 reads CASSFRYSGANVLTF. As DNA, the CDR3 is TGTGCCAGCAGTTTTCGTTATTCTGGGGCCAACGTCCTGACTTTC.

CDR3 in DNA: TGTGCCACCAGTGACCTCGGGGGGGTGCTAGCAGATACGCAGTATTTT. It specifies CATSDLGGVLADTQYF. The chain is built from TRBV24-1 and TRBJ2-3; 8 bases map to TRBD2. Trimming took 4 bases from V and 4 from J; bases not matched to a gene: 9. The CDR3 is 16 residues long. CDR1 KGHDR and CDR2 SFDVKD come from the germline V gene.

The chain joins TRBV24-1 to TRBJ2-3, with 13 bases identical to TRBD2. Germline V gene sequence: CDR1 KGHDR, CDR2 SFDVKD. The CDR3 runs to 17 residues. The J segment lost 5 bases and the V segment lost 4 bases, leaving 8 bases of the junction unmatched. The CDR3 is CATSDRRLAGGRDTQYF. Here the CDR3 DNA reads TGTGCCACCAGTGACAGGAGACTAGCGGGAGGTCGAGATACGCAGTATTTT.

The chain couples TRBV18 to TRBJ2-5; TRBD2 agrees at 9 bases. Germline CDR1 and CDR2: KGHSH and LQKENI. V lost 5 bases to trimming and J lost 1 base; unmatched junction nucleotides: 11. The CDR3 runs to 17 residues. The CDR3, as DNA: TGTGCCAGCTCAACTTTTATAGCGGGAGTTGGCCAAGAGACCCAGTACTTC. This translates into CASSTFIAGVGQETQYF.

V gene TRBV27 combines with J gene TRBJ1-6; D possibly corresponds to TRBD1 (6 bases). The germline V gene encodes CDR1 MNHEY and CDR2 SMNVEV (reference sequence). This CDR3 has 15 amino acids. V was pared by 4 bases and J by 11 bases, with 18 bases between. The CDR3 DNA reads TGTGCCAGCAGTTGGGCCGGGGTTGGGGGCCCACCCCTCCACTTT. This gives the protein CASSWAGVGGPPLHF.

The chain employs TRBV24-1 and TRBJ2-1; D call uncertain. The CDR3 covers 16 residues. Trimming pared 4 bases from V and 5 bases from J, leaving 17 bases between. Looked up from germline, CDR1 is KGHDR and CDR2 is SFDVKD. CDR3 DNA: TGTGCCACCAGTGACCCAGGCCGAATGAAGGACAATGAGCAGTTCTTC. This translates into CATSDPGRMKDNEQFF.

This sequence joins TRBV9 and TRBJ2-7; weak D call: TRBD2 (7 bases). Trimming took off 3 bases at V and 5 bases at J, with 24 bases between the two ends. The germline CDR1 and CDR2 sequences are SGDLS and YYNGEE. This CDR3 is built from 17 residues. CDR3: CASSAKGGAGRTHEQYF. The CDR3 region has the DNA TGTGCCAGCAGCGCCAAGGGGGGGGCAGGGAGGACCCACGAGCAGTACTTC.

The CDR3 loop is CASSWAVGGEQYF. The CDR3 DNA is TGTGCCAGCAGTTGGGCAGTTGGTGGCGAGCAGTACTTC. The V call is TRBV3-1 (or the pseudogene TRBV3-2), the J call TRBJ2-7, with D unclear. The germline gives CDR1 LGHDT, CDR2 YNNKEL (reference sequence). This CDR3 contains 13 residues. Between the trimmed V and J ends, which lost 6 bases and 6 bases, there was a span of 15 bases.

V is TRBV24-1 and J is TRBJ1-1; D is ambiguous. This CDR3 region has 13 residues. The V gene lost 9 bases and the J gene lost 0 bases, with 10 bases spanning the gap. The germline gives CDR1 KGHDR, CDR2 SFDVKD. CDR3 residues: CATLQLMNTEAFF. CDR3 nucleotide sequence: TGTGCCACCTTACAGCTGATGAACACTGAAGCTTTCTTT.

The gene calls are TRBV9 and TRBJ2-2; TRBD1 might be the D (7 bases). Per germline, CDR1 SGDLS and CDR2 YYNGEE. CDR3 length: 16 residues. Trimming took off 0 bases at V and 3 bases at J, with 12 bases between the two ends. Here the CDR3 DNA reads TGTGCCAGCAGCGTAGCCCCAGGGGGGTACACCGGGGAGCTGTTTTTT. Amino acids: CASSVAPGGYTGELFF.

This clone was detected only once. The chain has TRBV24-1 and TRBJ1-2; 11 bases line up with TRBD1. CDR1 is KGHDR and CDR2 is SFDVKD in the germline V gene. The CDR3 covers 13 residues. Trimming cost V 9 bases and J 5 bases; bases outside gene matches: 4. The CDR3 loop is CATGTGGGYGYTF. In DNA form, the CDR3 reads TGTGCCACCGGGACAGGGGGTGGTTATGGCTACACCTTC.

The chain uses TRBV28 and TRBJ1-6; weak D call: TRBD1 (5 bases). Trimming removed 7 bases at V and 10 bases at J, with 23 bases between. The CDR3 loop spans 16 amino acids. Germline assignment: CDR1 MDHEN and CDR2 SYDVKM. In DNA form, the CDR3 reads TGTGCCAGCAACCTAGGGGCACAGGAGAGGCCCTCACCCCTCCACTTT. Residues: CASNLGAQERPSPLHF.

This chain connects TRBV7-9 to TRBJ2-3; 7 bases line up with TRBD2. The CDR3 contains 12 residues. Germline V gene data show CDR1 as SEHNR and CDR2 as FQNEAQ (reference sequence). The V gene end was trimmed by 6 bases and the J gene end by 10 bases; junction bases not matched to a gene: 7. DNA of the CDR3: TGTGCCAGCAGACAATCTAGCGGCTCGCAGTATTTT. Translating gives CASRQSSGSQYF.